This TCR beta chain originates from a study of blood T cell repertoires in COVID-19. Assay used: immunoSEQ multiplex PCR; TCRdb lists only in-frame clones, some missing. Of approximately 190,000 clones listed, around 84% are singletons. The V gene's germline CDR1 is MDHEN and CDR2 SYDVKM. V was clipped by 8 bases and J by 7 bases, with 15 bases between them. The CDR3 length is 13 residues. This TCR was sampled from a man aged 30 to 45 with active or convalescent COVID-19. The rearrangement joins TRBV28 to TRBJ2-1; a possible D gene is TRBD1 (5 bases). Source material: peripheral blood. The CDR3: CASGVGAENEQFF. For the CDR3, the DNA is TGTGCCAGCGGGGTAGGGGCTGAGAATGAGCAGTTCTTC.